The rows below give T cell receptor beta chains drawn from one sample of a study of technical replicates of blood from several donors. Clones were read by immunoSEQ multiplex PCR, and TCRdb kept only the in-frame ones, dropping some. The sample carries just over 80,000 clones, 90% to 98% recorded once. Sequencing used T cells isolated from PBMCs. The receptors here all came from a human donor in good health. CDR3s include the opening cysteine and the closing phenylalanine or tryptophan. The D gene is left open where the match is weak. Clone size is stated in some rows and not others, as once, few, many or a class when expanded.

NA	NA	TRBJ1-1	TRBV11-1	CASSLGLTNTEAFF	TGTGCCAGCAGCTTAGGACTGACGAACACTGAAGCTTTCTTT
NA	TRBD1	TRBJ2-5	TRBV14	CASSHNDRGPLETQYF	TGTGCCAGCAGCCATAACGACAGGGGACCCCTGGAGACCCAGTACTTC
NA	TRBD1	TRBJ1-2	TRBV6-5	CASTTDRAYGYTF	TGTGCCAGCACCACGGACAGGGCCTATGGCTACACCTTC
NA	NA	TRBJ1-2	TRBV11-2	CASSAKTSDSNYGYTF	TGTGCCAGCAGCGCGAAGACCTCAGACAGCAACTATGGCTACACCTTC
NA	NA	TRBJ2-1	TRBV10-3	CAILVGNEQFF	TGTGCCATCCTAGTCGGTAATGAGCAGTTCTTC
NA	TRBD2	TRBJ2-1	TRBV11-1	CASSLTSGRALNEQFF	TGTGCCAGCAGCTTAACTAGCGGGAGGGCCTTGAATGAGCAGTTCTTC
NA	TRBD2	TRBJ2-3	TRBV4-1	CASSQAPWREVPDTQYF	TGCGCCAGCAGCCAAGCTCCTTGGCGGGAGGTCCCAGATACGCAGTATTTT
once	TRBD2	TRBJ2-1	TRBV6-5	CASSYSSGIYNEQFF	TGTGCCAGCAGTTACTCGAGCGGGATCTACAATGAGCAGTTCTTC
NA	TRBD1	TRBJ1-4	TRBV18	CASSPGTGRTGNEKLFF	TGTGCCAGCTCACCAGGGACAGGGCGGACTGGTAATGAAAAACTGTTTTTT
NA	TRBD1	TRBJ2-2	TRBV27	CASRGDREYGELFF	TGTGCCAGCAGAGGCGACAGGGAATACGGGGAGCTGTTTTTT
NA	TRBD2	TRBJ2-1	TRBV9	CASSPPPGLAEWDEQFF	TGTGCCAGCAGCCCTCCCCCGGGACTAGCGGAATGGGATGAGCAGTTCTTC
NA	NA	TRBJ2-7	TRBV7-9	CASSQLRGPSYEQYF	TGTGCCAGCAGCCAACTCAGGGGCCCCTCCTACGAGCAGTACTTC
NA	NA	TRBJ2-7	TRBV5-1	CASSLGAGPYEQYF	TGCGCCAGCAGCTTGGGGGCGGGCCCCTACGAGCAGTACTTC
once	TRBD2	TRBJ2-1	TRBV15	CATSRGLAGGHEQFF	TGTGCCACCAGCCGGGGACTAGCGGGAGGTCATGAGCAGTTCTTC
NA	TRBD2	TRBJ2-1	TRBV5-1	CASSLEGTSGRGAYNEQFF	TGCGCCAGCAGCTTGGAGGGGACTAGCGGGAGAGGAGCCTACAATGAGCAGTTCTTC
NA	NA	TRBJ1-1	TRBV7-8	CASTIGGYTEAFF	TGTGCCAGCACGATAGGGGGATACACTGAAGCTTTCTTT
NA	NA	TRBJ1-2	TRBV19	CASRQTGDYGYTF	TGTGCCAGCAGACAGACCGGTGACTATGGCTACACCTTC
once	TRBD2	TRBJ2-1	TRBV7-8	CASSLLAGFSYNEQFF	TGTGCCAGCAGCTTACTAGCGGGGTTCTCCTACAATGAGCAGTTCTTC
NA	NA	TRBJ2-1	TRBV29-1	CSVGGLNEQFF	TGCAGCGTTGGAGGACTCAATGAGCAGTTCTTC
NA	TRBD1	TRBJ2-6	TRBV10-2	CASKTGAGANVLTF	TGCGCCAGCAAAACAGGGGCTGGGGCCAACGTCCTGACTTTC
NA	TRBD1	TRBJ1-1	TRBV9	CASSPHPGDRGWGIVTEAFF	TGTGCCAGCAGCCCACATCCCGGGGACAGGGGTTGGGGTATCGTGACTGAAGCTTTCTTT
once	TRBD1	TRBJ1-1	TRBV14	CASSQGLGAGGGDTEAFF	TGTGCCAGCAGCCAAGGGCTTGGGGCAGGGGGTGGGGACACTGAAGCTTTCTTT
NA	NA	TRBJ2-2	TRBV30	CAWDRLSTGELFF	TGTGCCTGGGACCGACTCTCCACCGGGGAGCTGTTTTTT
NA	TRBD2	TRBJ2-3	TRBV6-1	CASRGLAEGGDTQYF	TGTGCCAGCAGAGGACTAGCCGAGGGTGGAGATACGCAGTATTTT
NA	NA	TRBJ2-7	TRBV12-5	CASGTGSSYEQYF	TGTGCTAGTGGTACAGGGAGCTCCTACGAGCAGTACTTC
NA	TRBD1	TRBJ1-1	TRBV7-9	CASSRTGTEAFF	TGTGCCAGCAGCCGGACAGGCACTGAAGCTTTCTTT
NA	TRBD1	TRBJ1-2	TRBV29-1	CSVERRQGDSGGYTF	TGCAGCGTTGAGAGGAGACAGGGGGACTCGGGGGGCTACACCTTC
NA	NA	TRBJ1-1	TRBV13	CASSLYPGADTEAFF	TGTGCCAGCAGCTTATATCCAGGGGCGGACACTGAAGCTTTCTTT
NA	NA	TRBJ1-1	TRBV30	CAWMEGSTEAFF	TGTGCCTGGATGGAGGGCTCTACTGAAGCTTTCTTT
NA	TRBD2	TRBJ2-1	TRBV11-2	CASSSDGGDEQFF	TGTGCCAGCAGCTCCGACGGGGGGGATGAGCAGTTCTTC
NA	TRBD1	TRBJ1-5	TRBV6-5	CASSYTGQGNQPQHF	TGTGCCAGCAGTTACACGGGACAGGGAAATCAGCCCCAGCATTTT
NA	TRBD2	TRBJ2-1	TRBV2	CASGGLADNEQFF	TGTGCCAGCGGGGGACTAGCGGACAATGAGCAGTTCTTC
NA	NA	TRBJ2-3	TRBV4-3	CASSQAPGRFTDTQYF	TGCGCCAGCAGCCAAGCCCCGGGGAGGTTCACAGATACGCAGTATTTT
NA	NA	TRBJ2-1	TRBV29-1	CSGMEGSYNEQFF	TGCAGCGGGATGGAGGGCTCCTACAATGAGCAGTTCTTC
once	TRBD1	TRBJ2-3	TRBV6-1	CASRMDRGTDTQYF	TGTGCCAGCAGAATGGACAGGGGCACAGATACGCAGTATTTT
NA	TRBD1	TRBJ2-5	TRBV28	CASSFAGGQETQYF	TGTGCCAGCAGTTTTGCAGGGGGACAAGAGACCCAGTACTTC
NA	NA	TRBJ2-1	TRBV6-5	CASSVTRVIYNEQFF	TGTGCCAGCAGTGTAACGAGAGTGATCTACAATGAGCAGTTCTTC
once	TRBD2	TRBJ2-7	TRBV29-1	CSVEGLAGPYEQYF	TGCAGCGTTGAAGGACTAGCGGGGCCATACGAGCAGTACTTC
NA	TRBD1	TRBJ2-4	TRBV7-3	CASSLYGAGTGAFRAKNIQYF	TGTGCCAGCAGCTTATATGGAGCCGGGACAGGGGCATTTAGGGCCAAAAACATTCAGTACTTC
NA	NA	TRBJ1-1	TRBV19	CASTRRSENTEAFF	TGTGCCAGTACCCGCAGGTCTGAGAACACTGAAGCTTTCTTT
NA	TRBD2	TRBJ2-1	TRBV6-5	CASSRGLAGNNEQFF	TGTGCCAGCAGCCGAGGACTAGCGGGGAACAATGAGCAGTTCTTC
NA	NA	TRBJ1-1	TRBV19	CASSIRSRGTEAFF	TGTGCCAGTAGTATAAGGTCCAGGGGAACTGAAGCTTTCTTT
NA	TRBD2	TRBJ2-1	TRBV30	CAWRGTSGSSYNEQFF	TGTGCCTGGAGGGGGACTAGCGGGAGCTCCTACAATGAGCAGTTCTTC
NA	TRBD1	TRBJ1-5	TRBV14	CASSQEAHRGTRQPQHF	TGTGCCAGCAGCCAAGAGGCGCACAGGGGGACTCGTCAGCCCCAGCATTTT
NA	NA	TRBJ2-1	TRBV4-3	CASSQVESPFVNEQFF	TGCGCCAGCAGCCAAGTTGAAAGCCCGTTCGTTAATGAGCAGTTCTTC
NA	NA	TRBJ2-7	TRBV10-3	CAISGSRYEQYF	TGTGCCATCAGCGGGAGTAGGTACGAGCAGTACTTC
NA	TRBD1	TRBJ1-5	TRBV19	CASSNTGDFNQPQHF	TGTGCCAGTAGTAATACAGGGGACTTCAATCAGCCCCAGCATTTT
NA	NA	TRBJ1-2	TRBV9	CASSFGAGDLKGYTF	TGTGCCAGCAGCTTCGGGGCAGGGGATTTGAAAGGCTACACCTTC
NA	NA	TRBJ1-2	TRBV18	CASSADKNGYGYTF	TGTGCCAGCTCAGCCGACAAGAATGGCTATGGCTACACCTTC
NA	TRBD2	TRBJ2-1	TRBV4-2	CASSPSAGVEQFF	TGTGCCAGCAGCCCCTCAGCGGGAGTTGAGCAGTTCTTC
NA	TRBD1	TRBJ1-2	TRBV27	CASSLVGTGYGYTF	TGTGCCAGCAGTTTGGTTGGGACAGGCTATGGCTACACCTTC
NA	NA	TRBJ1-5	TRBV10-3	CAISEDSINQPQHF	TGTGCCATCAGTGAGGACAGCATAAATCAGCCCCAGCATTTT
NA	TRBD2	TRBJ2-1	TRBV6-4	CASSRTSFNEQFF	TGTGCCAGCAGTAGGACTAGCTTCAATGAGCAGTTCTTC
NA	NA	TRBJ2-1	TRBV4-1	CASSLQWGATPYNEQFF	TGCGCCAGCAGCCTGCAGTGGGGAGCGACTCCCTACAATGAGCAGTTCTTC